One and the same sample provided the 22 T cell receptor beta chains below, sequenced in a study of blood T cell repertoires in COVID-19. The protocol was immunoSEQ multiplex PCR, while the TCRdb copy is restricted to in-frame clones and leaves out a portion. The sample has 300,000 or so clones, approximately 86% seen once. The specimen sequenced was peripheral blood. The receptor source for this set is a man between 65 and 85 years old with acute or convalescent COVID-19.

The sample holds a few counts of this clone. The chain joins TRBV2 to TRBJ2-2; D might be TRBD1 (5 bases). Per the germline V gene, CDR1 is SNHLY and CDR2 is FYNNEI. This CDR3 contains 13 residues. Between the trimmed V and J ends, which lost 8 bases and 2 bases, there was a span of 9 bases. This CDR3 is CASQTENTGELFF. Here the CDR3 DNA reads TGTGCCAGCCAGACAGAAAACACCGGGGAGCTGTTTTTT.

The rearrangement links TRBV10-1 to TRBJ1-2; TRBD1 agrees at 10 bases. The CDR3 has 18 amino acids. CDR1 WNHNN and CDR2 SYGVQD come from the germline V gene (reference sequence). With V trimmed by 3 bases and J by 0 bases, 10 bases remained unmatched. CDR3 DNA: TGCGCCAGCAGTGACGGGACAGGGGCTATGAAGTCTAACTATGGCTACACCTTC. Translating it yields CASSDGTGAMKSNYGYTF.

The rearrangement uses TRBV7-6 and TRBJ1-6; TRBD1 matches at 9 bases. J gave up 9 bases and V 4 bases, and 10 bases lay outside the gene matches. The germline V gene has CDR1 SGHVS and CDR2 FNYEAQ. CDR3 length: 16 amino acids. The CDR3 bases are TGTGCCAGCAGCTCTGGGACAGGGATGGAGAGTTCACCCCTCCACTTT. It is translated as CASSSGTGMESSPLHF.

This chain links TRBV11-2 with TRBJ2-7, with no clear D. The CDR3 runs to 13 residues. Germline loops: CDR1 SGHAT, CDR2 FQNNGV. V lost 1 base to trimming and J lost 3 bases, with 7 bases between them. CDR3 sequence: CASSLVGDYEQYF. CDR3 coding DNA: TGTGCCAGCAGCTTAGTGGGCGACTACGAGCAGTACTTC.

The chain carries TRBV5-1 and TRBJ2-1; 8 nucleotides match TRBD1. V lost 0 bases and J lost 4; bases outside the gene matches: 6. The germline V gene has CDR1 SGHRS and CDR2 YFSETQ. The CDR3 sequence is 16 residues long. The CDR3, as DNA: TGCGCCAGCAGCTTGGACAGGGGGGTGGTGTACAATGAGCAGTTCTTC. It translates to CASSLDRGVVYNEQFF. Combining the CDR3 with reference TRBV5-1 and TRBJ2-1 gives the whole variable domain KAGVTQTPRYLIKTRGQQVTLSCSPISGHRSVSWYQQTPGQGLQFLFEYFSETQRNKGNFPGRFSGRQFSNSRSEMNVSTLELGDSALYLCASSLDRGVVYNEQFFGPGTRLTVL.

V gene TRBV24-1 combines with J gene TRBJ2-5; maybe TRBD2 (5 bases). This CDR3 spans 12 amino acids. Germline CDR1 KGHDR, CDR2 SFDVKD. Trimming removed 7 bases at V and 4 bases at J, with 9 bases between. CDR3 DNA sequence: TGTGCCACCAGGGGAGATGCAGAGACCCAGTACTTC. Residues: CATRGDAETQYF.

The chain employs TRBV5-1 and TRBJ2-1; D remains ambiguous. The CDR3 spans 15 residues. Trimming took off 1 base at V and 4 bases at J, with 12 bases between the two ends. The germline gives CDR1 SGHRS, CDR2 YFSETQ. The CDR3 loop reads CASSLFAESYNEQFF. CDR3 DNA sequence: TGCGCCAGCAGCTTGTTCGCGGAGAGTTACAATGAGCAGTTCTTC.

V is TRBV18 and J is TRBJ1-4, with 9 bases aligning to TRBD1. The CDR3 runs 14 residues. CDR1 KGHSH and CDR2 LQKENI come from the germline V gene. V dropped 3 bases and J dropped 8; count of bases not matched to a gene: 4. The CDR3 DNA is TGTGCCAGCTCACCCGGACAGGGGCAAGAAAAACTGTTTTTT. Its translation is CASSPGQGQEKLFF. Filled out from reference TRBV18 and TRBJ1-4, the complete variable domain reads NAGVMQNPRHLVRRRGQEARLRCSPMKGHSHVYWYRQLPEEGLKFMVYLQKENIIDESGMPKERFSAEFPKEGPSILRIQQVVRGDSAAYFCASSPGQGQEKLFFGSGTQLSVL.

CDR3 sequence (DNA): TGCAGTGCTAGTACACAGCCCCGTGGGGAGCAGTACTTC. Translated, it gives CSASTQPRGEQYF. This chain uses TRBV20-1 with TRBJ2-7, with D unclear. The CDR3 contains 13 residues. V was trimmed by 3 bases and J by 7 bases, leaving 16 bases between them. Germline V gives CDR1 DFQATT, CDR2 SNEGSKA (reference sequence).

V usage is TRBV10-3 and J usage is TRBJ1-4; 10 bases agree with TRBD1. V shed 5 bases and J 10 bases; nucleotides not matched to a gene: 7. The CDR3 runs to 14 residues. The germline CDR1 and CDR2 sequences are ENHRY and SYGVKD. The CDR3 nucleotides read TGTGCCATCAGTCCCGGGACAGGGGTTGGAAAACTGTTTTTT. It yields the protein CAISPGTGVGKLFF.

CDR3 DNA: TGTGCCAGCACCCCGGGACTAGTGGTCGGGGAGCTGTTTTTT. Amino acids: CASTPGLVVGELFF. The chain has TRBV28 and TRBJ2-2, with 8 bases that match TRBD2. Looked up from germline, CDR1 is MDHEN and CDR2 is SYDVKM. CDR3 length equals 14 residues. J was trimmed by 7 bases and V by 7 bases; bases with no gene match: 8. Full variable domain (outside the CDR3, taken from reference TRBV28 and TRBJ2-2): DVKVTQSSRYLVKRTGEKVFLECVQDMDHENMFWYRQDPGLGLRLIYFSYDVKMKEKGDIPEGYSVSREKKERFSLILESASTNQTSMYLCASTPGLVVGELFFGEGSRLTVL.

The genes are TRBV28 and TRBJ2-7; TRBD2 matches 7 bases. The CDR3 extends over 15 amino acids. Per germline, CDR1 MDHEN and CDR2 SYDVKM. The V and J ends lost 6 bases and 1 base, in that order; junction bases with no gene match: 9. The CDR3, as DNA: TGTGCCAGCAGGGCTGGCGGGGGTCCATCCTACGAGCAGTACTTC. Amino acid sequence: CASRAGGGPSYEQYF.

This rearrangement joins TRBV6-5 to TRBJ2-2; D is unresolved. The CDR3 covers 15 residues. V dropped 6 bases and J dropped 0 bases, with 11 bases sitting between them. CDR1 MNHEY and CDR2 SVGAGI come from the germline V gene. CDR3 sequence (DNA): TGTGCCAGCAGAGCGATAGCAGCGAACACCGGGGAGCTGTTTTTT. Residues: CASRAIAANTGELFF.

This clone was detected only a few times. J is TRBJ2-1 and V is TRBV5-4, with TRBD2 matching over 14 bases. After removal of 4 bases from V and 10 bases from J, the junction contained 4 bases not matched to a gene. The CDR3 is 14 amino acids. CDR1 and CDR2 from the germline V gene are SGHNT and YYREEE (reference sequence). In DNA form, the CDR3 reads TGTGCCAGCAGCATGGGACTAGCGGGAGAGGAGCAGTTCTTC. Translation: CASSMGLAGEEQFF.

This clone was seen a single time. The genes are TRBV19 and TRBJ2-2; perhaps TRBD2 as D (5 bases). Germline loops: CDR1 LNHDA, CDR2 SQIVND (reference sequence). CDR3 length equals 14 residues. Trimming shortened V by 8 bases and J by 3 bases, and 13 bases separated the two germline ends. CDR3 amino acids: CASCTSGYTGELFF. The CDR3 DNA reads as TGTGCCAGTTGTACATCGGGATACACCGGGGAGCTGTTTTTT.

This clone was seen ten or more times. This sequence joins TRBV28 and TRBJ1-1, with D unclear. V dropped 5 bases and J dropped 1 base, with 8 bases sitting between them. Germline V gene data show CDR1 as MDHEN and CDR2 as SYDVKM. There are 13 residues in the CDR3. CDR3 bases: TGTGCCAGCAGTGCGACACGGAACACTGAAGCTTTCTTT. Translation: CASSATRNTEAFF.

This clone came up once. The V and J genes are TRBV19 and TRBJ1-4; the D gene is possibly TRBD1 (6 bases). The germline V gene encodes CDR1 LNHDA and CDR2 SQIVND (reference sequence). The CDR3 covers 15 residues. Trimming removed 5 bases from V and 0 bases from J, with 10 bases in between. The CDR3 reads CASSRTATTNEKLFF. In nucleotides, the CDR3 is TGTGCCAGTAGTCGGACAGCTACAACTAATGAAAAACTGTTTTTT.

V usage is TRBV15 and J usage is TRBJ1-1; tentative D call: TRBD1 (6 bases). V lost 3 bases, J lost 0 bases, and 14 bases lay in between. Germline loops: CDR1 LNHNV, CDR2 YYDKDF (reference sequence). This CDR3 is 16 amino acids long. The CDR3 coding sequence is TGTGCCACCAGCAGGGAGGCCGGGACATTGAACACTGAAGCTTTCTTT. Protein sequence: CATSREAGTLNTEAFF.

The count of this clone is one. The CDR3 DNA reads as TGTGCCACCAGTGATTTCGTAGGGGCGGGGGGGCGAGAGACCCAGTACTTC. This sequence encodes CATSDFVGAGGRETQYF. J is TRBJ2-5 and V is TRBV24-1, with 9 nucleotides matching TRBD2. J gave up 4 bases and V 1 base, and 9 bases lay outside the gene matches. Germline CDR1 KGHDR, CDR2 SFDVKD. CDR3 size: 17 residues.

The DNA of the CDR3 is TGTGCCAGCAGTTCACGACTAGGAATGGGCACCGGGGAGCTGTTTTTT. Protein product: CASSSRLGMGTGELFF. This chain uses TRBV6-5 with TRBJ2-2; possible D gene TRBD2, 6 bases. The CDR3 consists of 16 residues. Germline V lookup: CDR1 MNHEY, CDR2 SVGAGI. Trimming pared 4 bases from V and 4 bases from J, leaving 16 bases between.

V is TRBV24-1 and J is TRBJ2-1; 7 bases are a match to TRBD2. J lost 8 bases, V lost 8 bases, and 5 bases had no gene match. Germline assignment: CDR1 KGHDR and CDR2 SFDVKD. This CDR3 is 12 amino acids long. CDR3 DNA sequence: TGTGCCACCAACCAGGGAGGGGATGAGCAGTTCTTC. Translating gives CATNQGGDEQFF.

The chain is built from TRBV6-5 and TRBJ1-6; the D gene is possibly TRBD1 (5 bases). The V gene's germline CDR1 is MNHEY and CDR2 SVGAGI. The ends were cut back, 6 bases at V and 10 bases at J, with 10 bases in the middle. The CDR3 has 12 residues. CDR3 sequence reads: CASSLRGSPLHF. The CDR3 DNA is TGTGCCAGCAGCTTAAGGGGCTCACCCCTCCACTTT.